One and the same sample provided the 22 T cell receptor beta chains below, sequenced in a study of human T cells and chemical hapten exposure. Indicated time point: pre-sensitization, week 0. Treatment given: therapeutic diphenylcyclopropenone sensitization with weekly scalp DPC. TCRdb passed the RACE reads through MiXCR, listing each CDR3 protein once. The table includes about 120,000 distinct CDR3 sequences, roughly 12% detected once. Sequences were derived from whole blood, sampled in connection with sensitization to the hapten diphenylcyclopropenone (DPC). The receptors stem from a woman under 30 with alopecia areata. Some clones in this sample may be carry-over from other donors' samples.

A remark on this clonotype: A read error may be the cause here, since a much bigger clone is one base away. This chain links TRBV7-9 with TRBJ2-7; D is unresolved. Germline assignment: CDR1 SEHNR and CDR2 FQNEAQ (reference sequence). The CDR3 extends over 13 amino acids. The DNA of the CDR3 is TGTGGCAGCAGCTTGACCGAGACCTACGAGCAGTACTTC. Translating it yields CGSSLTETYEQYF.

This clonotype was counted ten times or more. The rearrangement uses TRBV27 and TRBJ2-3; a possible D gene is TRBD2 (5 bases). Germline V gene sequence: CDR1 MNHEY, CDR2 SMNVEV (reference sequence). The CDR3 loop spans 14 amino acids. Deletions cut 3 bases from V and 5 bases from J, with 12 bases between. The CDR3 reads CASSFAGSRDTQYF. For the CDR3, the DNA is TGTGCCAGCAGTTTCGCGGGTTCGAGAGATACGCAGTATTTT.

In its sample, this clonotype was seen a few times. V gene TRBV6-2 or TRBV6-3 combines with J gene TRBJ1-2; D ambiguous. Trimming removed 6 bases at V and 0 bases at J, with 8 bases between. The CDR3 has 13 amino acids. Germline CDR1 MNHEY, CDR2 SVGEGT. The CDR3 DNA follows: TGTGCCAGCAGCGGAGCCGCTAACTATGGCTACACCTTC. Protein: CASSGAANYGYTF.

This clonotype showed up just a few times. V is TRBV19 and J is TRBJ1-4; TRBD1 aligns across 7 bases. Germline values: CDR1 LNHDA, CDR2 SQIVND (reference sequence). The CDR3 has 13 residues. With 10 bases clipped from V and 8 bases from J, the junction kept 10 bases outside the gene matches. CDR3 in DNA: TGTGCCACCAAGGGGGCCGCAAACGAAAAACTGTTTTTT. Protein sequence: CATKGAANEKLFF.

The rearrangement uses TRBV19 and TRBJ2-2, with D perhaps matching TRBD1 or TRBD2 (5 bases each). V was trimmed by 3 bases and J by 7 bases, leaving 12 bases between them. The germline CDR1 and CDR2 sequences are LNHDA and SQIVND (reference sequence). There are 14 residues in the CDR3. This CDR3 is CASSILGGNGELFF. The CDR3 bases are TGTGCCAGTAGTATCCTTGGGGGTAACGGGGAGCTGTTTTTT.

This clonotype was detected only a few times. This chain links TRBV12-3 or TRBV12-4 with TRBJ1-3; 7 bases align to TRBD1. The V and J ends lost 6 bases and 0 bases, in that order; junction bases with no gene match: 5. This CDR3 contains 15 residues. CDR3: CASRGQPVSGNTIYF. The CDR3 DNA is TGTGCCAGCAGGGGACAGCCAGTCTCTGGAAACACCATATATTTT.

This clonotype came up a few times. V usage is TRBV6-2 or TRBV6-3 and J usage is TRBJ2-1, with 12 nucleotides matching TRBD2. Germline V lookup: CDR1 MNHEY, CDR2 SVGEGT. CDR3 size: 15 residues. V lost 7 bases, J lost 8 bases, and 9 bases stayed unmatched. CDR3 in amino acids: CASTDPSGGAHEQFF. CDR3 nucleotide sequence: TGTGCCAGCACCGACCCTAGCGGGGGGGCCCATGAGCAGTTCTTC.

The chain has TRBV6-5 and TRBJ1-1; no clear D gene. V was clipped by 6 bases and J by 6 bases, with 14 bases between them. The germline V gene has CDR1 MNHEY and CDR2 SVGAGI. The CDR3 is 13 amino acids. The CDR3 bases are TGTGCCAGCAGCCTTATTCGGGGAGCTGAAGCTTTCTTT. Its protein is CASSLIRGAEAFF.

A few counts support this clonotype. V and J are TRBV12-3 or TRBV12-4 and TRBJ1-1, with 12 bases that match TRBD1. The CDR3 is 16 amino acids. Unmatched junction bases numbered 9, after V lost 6 bases and J lost 4 bases. For the CDR3, the DNA is TGTGCCAGCAGACCGGGACAGGGGGCTGCTGTCACTGAAGCTTTCTTT. It is translated as CASRPGQGAAVTEAFF.

This chain connects TRBV7-2 to TRBJ2-7; no clear D. The CDR3 spans 11 residues. The V gene lost 5 bases and the J gene lost 2 bases, with 4 bases spanning the gap. Germline loops: CDR1 SGHTA, CDR2 FQGNSA. The CDR3 loop is CASSGAYEQYF. CDR3 bases: TGTGCCAGCAGCGGGGCCTACGAGCAGTACTTC.

The CDR3 spells CASRDPSGGLYEQYF. CDR3 in DNA: TGTGCCAGCAGAGATCCTAGCGGGGGCTTATACGAGCAGTACTTC. The genes are TRBV27 and TRBJ2-7; 10 bases are a match to TRBD2. CDR1 is MNHEY and CDR2 is SMNVEV in the germline V gene (reference sequence). The CDR3 covers 15 residues. J gave up 4 bases and V 6 bases, and 9 bases lay outside the gene matches.

The sample holds a few counts of this clonotype. The chain's CDR3 is CASRLDRIYGYTF. In DNA form, the CDR3 reads TGTGCCAGCAGGCTGGACCGCATCTATGGCTACACCTTC. The V gene is TRBV5-6, the J gene TRBJ1-2; D not certain. This CDR3 contains 13 residues. Germline V gene data show CDR1 as SGHDT and CDR2 as YYEEEE. The germline V and J ends were trimmed by 5 bases and 4 bases, with 12 bases remaining between them.

This chain uses TRBV2 with TRBJ1-2, with D maybe TRBD1 (6 bases). The V end was cut by 4 bases, the J end by 1 base, with 16 bases between. Germline V CDR1 and CDR2: SNHLY, FYNNEI. The CDR3 has 16 amino acids. As DNA, the CDR3 is TGTGCCAGCAGTGCCCGACCCAGGGGTATTAACTATGGCTACACCTTC. It is translated as CASSARPRGINYGYTF.

This clonotype showed up just a few times. This chain uses TRBV28 with TRBJ2-1; perhaps TRBD2 as D (6 bases). This CDR3 region has 16 residues. The V gene lost 1 base and the J gene lost 2 bases, with 12 bases spanning the gap. CDR1 is MDHEN and CDR2 is SYDVKM in the germline V gene. CDR3 nucleotide sequence: TGTGCCAGCAGTTTATTTTCGGGGGTAACCTACAATGAGCAGTTCTTC. Encoded protein: CASSLFSGVTYNEQFF.

This clonotype was seen more than once but under ten times. The chain links TRBV6-4 to TRBJ2-1; 8 bases map to TRBD1. The CDR3 loop spans 16 amino acids. V lost 5 bases and J lost 3; bases outside the gene matches: 9. CDR1 MRHNA and CDR2 SNTAGT come from the germline V gene. The CDR3 region has the DNA TGTGCCAGCAGTCCCCAGGGGGGACAGGACTACAATGAGCAGTTCTTC. Its translation is CASSPQGGQDYNEQFF.

This clonotype was detected many times. The J gene is TRBJ2-3, the V gene TRBV3-1; TRBD2 matches at 7 bases. The germline CDR1 and CDR2 sequences are LGHDT and YNNKEL (reference sequence). J gave up 0 bases and V 4 bases, and 4 bases lay outside the gene matches. The CDR3 is 15 amino acids. CDR3 amino acids: CASSRWRGSTDTQYF. The DNA of the CDR3 is TGTGCCAGCAGCCGGTGGCGGGGGAGCACAGATACGCAGTATTTT.

This clonotype has only a few counts. The rearrangement links TRBV29-1 to TRBJ2-7; no clear D gene. This CDR3 is 9 amino acids long. Deletions cut 8 bases from V and 3 bases from J, with 5 bases between. Germline CDR1 reads SQVTM; CDR2 reads ANQGSEA. The DNA for the CDR3 is TGCAGCTTAATCTACGAGCAGTACTTC. It is translated as CSLIYEQYF.

The chain couples TRBV21-1 to TRBJ2-7; the D segment call TRBD1 is taken from the table without a DNA check. TRBV21-1 is designated a pseudogene. The CDR3 consists of 12 residues. CDR3 residues: CASSKGVYEQYF. In DNA form, the CDR3 reads TGTGCCAGCAGCAAGGGGGTTTACGAGCAGTACTTC.

This chain joins TRBV9 and TRBJ2-7, with D hard to call. CDR3 size: 14 residues. Trimming cost V 4 bases and J 2 bases, with 13 bases left between them. The germline gives CDR1 SGDLS, CDR2 YYNGEE. CDR3 sequence reads: CASSPLMGTYEQYF. The CDR3 nucleotides are TGTGCCAGCAGCCCCTTAATGGGGACCTACGAGCAGTACTTC.

At least ten counts were recorded for this clonotype. V and J are TRBV20-1 and TRBJ2-5; 10 nucleotides align to TRBD2. CDR3 size: 14 residues. V shed 5 bases and J 3 bases; nucleotides not matched to a gene: 6. The germline gives CDR1 DFQATT, CDR2 SNEGSKA (reference sequence). The CDR3 loop is CSAPLAGGKETQYF. The CDR3, as DNA: TGCAGTGCTCCCTTAGCGGGGGGAAAAGAGACCCAGTACTTC.

This clonotype has only a few counts. This chain connects TRBV30 to TRBJ2-7; D remains ambiguous. Trimming took off 4 bases at V and 7 bases at J, with 20 bases between the two ends. Germline assignment: CDR1 GTSNPN and CDR2 SVGIG (reference sequence). This CDR3 region has 14 residues. CDR3: CAWTPASFGWEQYF. The CDR3 DNA reads as TGTGCCTGGACCCCCGCCAGTTTTGGATGGGAGCAGTACTTC.

This clonotype was picked up one time. The chain employs TRBV18 and TRBJ1-5; D ambiguous. The CDR3 sequence is 15 residues long. Germline-derived CDR1 and CDR2 are KGHSH and LQKENI. V was clipped by 2 bases and J by 1 base, with 9 bases between them. The CDR3 here is CASSPGEGSNQPQHF. The CDR3 DNA follows: TGTGCCAGCTCACCAGGGGAAGGGAGCAATCAGCCCCAGCATTTT.